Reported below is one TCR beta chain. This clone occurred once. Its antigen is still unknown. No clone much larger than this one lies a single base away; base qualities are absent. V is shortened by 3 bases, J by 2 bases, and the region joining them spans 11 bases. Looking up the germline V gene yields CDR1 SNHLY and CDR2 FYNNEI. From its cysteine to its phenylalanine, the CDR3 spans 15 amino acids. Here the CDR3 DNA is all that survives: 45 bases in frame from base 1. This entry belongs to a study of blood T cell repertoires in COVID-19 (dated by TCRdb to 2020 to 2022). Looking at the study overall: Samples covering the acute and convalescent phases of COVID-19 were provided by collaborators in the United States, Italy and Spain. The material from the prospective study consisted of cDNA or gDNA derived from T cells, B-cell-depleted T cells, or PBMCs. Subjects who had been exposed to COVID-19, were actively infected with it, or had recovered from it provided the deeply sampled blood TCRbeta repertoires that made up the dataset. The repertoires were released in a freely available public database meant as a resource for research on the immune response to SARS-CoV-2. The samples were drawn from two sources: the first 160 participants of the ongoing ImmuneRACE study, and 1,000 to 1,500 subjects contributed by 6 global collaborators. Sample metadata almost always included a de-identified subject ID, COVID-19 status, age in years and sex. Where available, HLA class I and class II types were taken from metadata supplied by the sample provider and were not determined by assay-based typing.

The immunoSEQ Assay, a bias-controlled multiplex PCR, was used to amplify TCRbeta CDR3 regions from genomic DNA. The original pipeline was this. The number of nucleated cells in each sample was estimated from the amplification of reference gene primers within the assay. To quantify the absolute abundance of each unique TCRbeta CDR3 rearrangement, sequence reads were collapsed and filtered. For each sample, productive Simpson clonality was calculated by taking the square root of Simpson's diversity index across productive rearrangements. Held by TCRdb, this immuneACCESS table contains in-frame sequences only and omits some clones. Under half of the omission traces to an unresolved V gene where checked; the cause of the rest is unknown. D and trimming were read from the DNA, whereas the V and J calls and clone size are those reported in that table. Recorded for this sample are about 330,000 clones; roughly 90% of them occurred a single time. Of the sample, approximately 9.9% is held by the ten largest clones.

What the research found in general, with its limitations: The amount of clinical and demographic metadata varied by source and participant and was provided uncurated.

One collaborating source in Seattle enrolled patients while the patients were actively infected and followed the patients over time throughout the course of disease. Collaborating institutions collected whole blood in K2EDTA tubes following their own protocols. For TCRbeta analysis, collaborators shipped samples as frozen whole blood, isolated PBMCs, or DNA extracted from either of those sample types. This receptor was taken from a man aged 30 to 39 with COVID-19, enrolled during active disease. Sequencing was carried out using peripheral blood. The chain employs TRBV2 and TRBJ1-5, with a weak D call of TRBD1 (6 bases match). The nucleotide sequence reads TGTGCCAGCAGTGACGGGGGGGCGGGCAATCAGCCCCAGCATTTT. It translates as CASSDGGAGNQPQHF. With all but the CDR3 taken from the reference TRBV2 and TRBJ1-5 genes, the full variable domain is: EPEVTQTPSHQVTQMGQEVILRCVPISNHLYFYWYRQILGQKVEFLVSFYNNEISEKSEIFDDQFSVERPDGSNFTLKIRSTKLEDSAMYFCASSDGGAGNQPQHFGDGTRLSIL.